This T cell receptor (beta chain) is from a study of T cells after yellow fever vaccination. Turning to the study itself: Low-cell-number fractions underwent preparation using SMART-Seq v4 Ultra Low Input.

The V end was cut by 2 bases, the J end by 5 bases, with 18 bases between. The length of the CDR3 is 16 residues. CDR1 is MNHEY, CDR2 SVGAGI, per germline. TCRdb called the 5' RACE reads again in MiXCR, with one record for every CDR3 protein. The sample lists tens of thousands of distinct CDR3 sequences, more than 5.5% occurring once. In its sample, this clonotype was seen many times. Its matching antigen is unknown. Broader study findings: Only a small proportion of the clonotypes turned up in both the CD4 and the CD8 compartments, likely arising from convergent recombination. In post-booster samples, most primary-vaccination clones reappeared (approximately 96% CD4, over 70% CD8).

The sample here was CD8+ T cells sorted from PBMCs, taken roughly 10 days after the first yellow fever vaccination. The clonotype was recovered from a man between 18 and 29 years old who received the YFV17D yellow fever vaccine. The chain combines TRBV6-5 with TRBJ1-1; D is perhaps TRBD1 (5 bases). CDR3 coding DNA: TGTGCCAGCAGTTACCGGGGGGGGGTAGGTGCTACTGAAGCTTTCTTT. This encodes CASSYRGGVGATEAFF.